The next 9 T cell receptor beta chains were all read from a single sample in a study of control samples from healthy donors and cancer patients. Sequencing used immunoSEQ multiplex PCR; TCRdb keeps in-frame clones, though not all of them. The table lists about 140,000 clones, roughly 92% of them singletons. Material for sequencing was blood. All receptors derive from a man aged 25-45 years in good health.

The CDR3: CASIRSSYNEQFF. Here the CDR3 DNA reads TGTGCCAGCATTAGAAGCTCCTACAATGAGCAGTTCTTC. The chain is built from TRBV28 and TRBJ2-1; D remains unclear. CDR1 MDHEN and CDR2 SYDVKM come from the germline V gene. The length of the CDR3 is 13 residues. Trimming took 7 bases from V and 0 from J, leaving 7 bases between them.

In this sample, this clone turned up once. The V call is TRBV29-1, the J call TRBJ2-7; TRBD1 aligns across 9 bases. CDR1 is SQVTM and CDR2 is ANQGSEA in the germline V gene. This CDR3 spans 13 amino acids. V shed 5 bases, J shed 2 bases, and the junction held 4 bases outside the gene matches. CDR3 nucleotide sequence: TGCAGCGTTAAGGACAGGGGCGCCTACGAGCAGTACTTC. It is translated as CSVKDRGAYEQYF.

V gene TRBV27 combines with J gene TRBJ1-5, with 9 bases identical to TRBD1. Germline CDR1 reads MNHEY; CDR2 reads SMNVEV (reference sequence). V was pared by 6 bases and J by 4 bases, with 7 bases of the junction left unmatched. CDR3 size: 15 residues. The CDR3 here is CASSSTGTGNQPQHF. CDR3 bases: TGTGCCAGCAGCTCTACCGGGACAGGGAATCAGCCCCAGCATTTT.

The rearrangement uses TRBV18 and TRBJ2-1; 8 nucleotides agree with TRBD1. J lost 7 bases, V lost 3 bases, and 2 bases had no gene match. CDR1 and CDR2 (germline): KGHSH, LQKENI. This CDR3 contains 13 residues. As DNA, the CDR3 is TGTGCCAGCTCACCGGACAGGGATAATGAGCAGTTCTTC. It translates to CASSPDRDNEQFF. Full variable domain (outside the CDR3, taken from reference TRBV18 and TRBJ2-1): NAGVMQNPRHLVRRRGQEARLRCSPMKGHSHVYWYRQLPEEGLKFMVYLQKENIIDESGMPKERFSAEFPKEGPSILRIQQVVRGDSAAYFCASSPDRDNEQFFGPGTRLTVL.

The gene calls are TRBV27 and TRBJ1-5; 8 bases are a match to TRBD1. V trimming: 2 bases; J trimming: 9 bases; junction bases outside the gene matches: 15. The CDR3 is made up of 17 amino acids. The germline gives CDR1 MNHEY, CDR2 SMNVEV (reference sequence). CDR3 in amino acids: CASSLRGQGGAGGPQHF. CDR3 DNA sequence: TGTGCCAGCAGTTTACGAGGACAGGGTGGGGCCGGGGGGCCCCAGCATTTT.

This clone was seen only a few times. In nucleotides, the CDR3 is TGTGCCAGCAGTGAAAGCGGGAGCTCCTACGAGCAGTACTTC. Its protein is CASSESGSSYEQYF. The chain couples TRBV6-4 to TRBJ2-7, with TRBD2 matching 8 bases. This CDR3 spans 14 amino acids. Germline V gene lookup returns CDR1 MRHNA and CDR2 SNTAGT. The junction had 1 base not matched to a gene; V was cut back by 3 bases and J by 0 bases.

The chain couples TRBV28 to TRBJ1-6, with D maybe TRBD1 (5 bases). There are 15 residues in the CDR3. V was pared by 5 bases and J by 9 bases, with 17 bases between. Germline V lookup: CDR1 MDHEN, CDR2 SYDVKM. The DNA of the CDR3 is TGTGCCAGCAGTGTCATTCAGGGTGGGATTTCACCCCTCCACTTT. Translating gives CASSVIQGGISPLHF.

V and J are TRBV3-1 (or the pseudogene TRBV3-2) and TRBJ1-2; the D is unclear. V lost 0 bases to trimming and J lost 5 bases, with 13 bases between them. Per the germline V gene, CDR1 is LGHDT and CDR2 is YNNKEL (reference sequence). The CDR3 is made up of 15 amino acids. CDR3 DNA: TGTGCCAGCAGCCAAGATCCCGGGATTCAATATGGCTACACCTTC. It yields the protein CASSQDPGIQYGYTF.

DNA for the CDR3: TGTGCCAGCAGCTTACCCCCAGCGGGAGGTTACGAGCAGTACTTC. Translating gives CASSLPPAGGYEQYF. This chain connects TRBV7-2 to TRBJ2-7, with 9 positions matching TRBD2. From germline, CDR1 is SGHTA and CDR2 FQGNSA. The CDR3 sequence is 15 residues long. The V gene end was trimmed by 2 bases and the J gene end by 4 bases; junction bases not matched to a gene: 6.